The 13 T cell receptor beta chains below all came from one sample that was sequenced in a study of blood T cell repertoires in COVID-19. The data were produced by immunoSEQ multiplex PCR, yet TCRdb's version contains in-frame clones alone and is incomplete. The sample contains a few hundred thousand clones, 92% of which appear only once. The sample was PBMCs or T cells enriched from blood (not recorded which). Receptor source: a woman aged 25 to 45 who had recovered from COVID-19.

The gene calls are TRBV7-2 and TRBJ2-1; D might be TRBD2 (6 bases). From germline, CDR1 is SGHTA and CDR2 FQGNSA. Trimming removed 5 bases at V and 0 bases at J, with 11 bases between. The CDR3 sequence is 15 residues long. CDR3: CASSPPGVSYNEQFF. The CDR3 DNA sequence: TGTGCCAGCAGCCCCCCGGGGGTCTCCTACAATGAGCAGTTCTTC. Variable domain in full (rest from reference TRBV7-2 and TRBJ2-1): GAGVSQSPSNKVTEKGKDVELRCDPISGHTALYWYRQSLGQGLEFLIYFQGNSAPDKSGLPSDRFSAERTGGSVSTLTIQRTQQEDSAVYLCASSPPGVSYNEQFFGPGTRLTVL.

This chain joins TRBV29-1 and TRBJ2-4; 8 positions agree with TRBD1. Trimming removed 7 bases from V and 6 bases from J; junction bases left unmatched: 5. Germline assignment: CDR1 SQVTM and CDR2 ANQGSEA. CDR3 length: 12 amino acids. The CDR3 loop is CSGGQGGNIQYF. CDR3 coding DNA: TGCAGCGGCGGACAGGGTGGAAACATTCAGTACTTC.

This clone was seen just once. The chain is built from TRBV7-2 and TRBJ2-1; D call uncertain. Trimming removed 1 base at V and 4 bases at J, with 11 bases between. The length of the CDR3 is 15 residues. Germline V gives CDR1 SGHTA, CDR2 FQGNSA. CDR3 region: CASSLDVRNYNEQFF. CDR3 coding DNA: TGTGCCAGCAGCTTAGACGTCAGAAATTACAATGAGCAGTTCTTC.

The CDR3 sequence: CASSLNRDTTNTEAFF. In nucleotides, the CDR3 is TGTGCCAGCTCACTTAACCGGGACACAACGAACACTGAAGCTTTCTTT. This chain connects TRBV18 to TRBJ1-1, with D possibly being TRBD1 (6 bases). CDR1 is KGHSH, CDR2 LQKENI, per germline. The CDR3 runs 16 residues. Trimming removed 4 bases at V and 1 base at J, with 16 bases between.

Concerning this clone: Within the sample, other DNA sequences also encode this same CDR3. The chain links TRBV28 to TRBJ1-1, with TRBD1 as a possible D gene (6 bases). V gave up 5 bases and J gave up 4 bases, with 8 bases separating them. CDR3 length: 12 amino acids. Germline CDR1 and CDR2: MDHEN and SYDVKM. The CDR3 sequence: CASSTGSTEAFF. The DNA for the CDR3 is TGTGCCAGCAGTACAGGGAGCACTGAAGCTTTCTTT.

V is TRBV5-1 and J is TRBJ2-7, with D perhaps matching TRBD1 (6 bases). The V end lost 4 bases, the J end lost 6 bases, and 11 bases lay between the germline ends. The CDR3 covers 12 residues. From germline, CDR1 is SGHRS and CDR2 YFSETQ. CDR3 sequence: CASSTQGREQYF. The DNA of the CDR3 is TGCGCCAGCAGCACACAGGGCCGCGAGCAGTACTTC.

This sequence joins TRBV6-5 and TRBJ2-7; weak D call: TRBD1 (5 bases). The ends were cut back, 6 bases at V and 4 bases at J, with 13 bases in the middle. Germline assignment: CDR1 MNHEY and CDR2 SVGAGI. The CDR3 sequence is 13 residues long. The CDR3 DNA follows: TGTGCCAGCAGGGCCAGGGATAGTTACGAGCAGTACTTC. Translation gives CASRARDSYEQYF.

This chain uses TRBV3-1 (or the pseudogene TRBV3-2) with TRBJ2-7; D is perhaps TRBD1 (5 bases). V gave up 1 base and J gave up 0 bases, with 7 bases separating them. Germline V CDR1 and CDR2: LGHDT, YNNKEL (reference sequence). CDR3 length: 14 amino acids. Here the CDR3 reads CASSQATVSYEQYF. CDR3 DNA: TGTGCCAGCAGCCAAGCGACAGTCTCCTACGAGCAGTACTTC.

This chain joins TRBV9 and TRBJ1-4, with D maybe TRBD1 (6 bases). V was cut by 4 bases and J by 7 bases, with 20 bases left in between. CDR1 SGDLS and CDR2 YYNGEE come from the germline V gene. This CDR3 region has 16 residues. The CDR3 sequence: CASSLEPQGVREKLFF. CDR3 bases: TGTGCCAGCAGCCTCGAGCCACAGGGCGTTCGTGAAAAACTGTTTTTT.

This chain uses TRBV11-2 with TRBJ1-1, with D hard to call. V lost 5 bases and J lost 6, with 10 bases in between. Germline lookup yields CDR1 SGHAT and CDR2 FQNNGV. The CDR3 consists of 12 residues. DNA for the CDR3: TGTGCCAGCAGCCTCCGGAGGCCTGAAGCTTTCTTT. This sequence encodes CASSLRRPEAFF.

As concerns this clone: One end of the junction does not line up with germline, which may come from a read error. This chain uses TRBV19 with TRBJ1-4; a weak D match, TRBD1 (5 bases). The CDR3 loop spans 15 amino acids. Per the germline V gene, CDR1 is LNHDA and CDR2 is SQIVND (reference sequence). The CDR3 DNA reads as TGTGCCAGCAGTAGTAGGAAACAGGCAGCTGAAAAACTGTTTTTT. The encoded protein is CASSSRKQAAEKLFF.

This rearrangement joins TRBV4-3 to TRBJ1-3; D not resolved. Between the trimmed V and J ends, which lost 0 bases and 0 bases, there was a span of 9 bases. Germline CDR1 and CDR2: LGHNA and YSLEER. The CDR3 covers 16 residues. This CDR3 is CASSQDNSFSGNTIYF. For the CDR3, the DNA is TGCGCCAGCAGCCAAGATAACAGCTTCTCTGGAAACACCATATATTTT.

This clone appeared a single time. The gene calls are TRBV27 and TRBJ1-1, with a weak D call TRBD1 (6 bases). The CDR3 sequence is 15 residues long. Per the germline V gene, CDR1 is MNHEY and CDR2 is SMNVEV (reference sequence). Trimming left V 6 bases short and J 6 bases short, with 20 bases between. The CDR3 spells CASRPPGRGLAEAFF. The DNA of the CDR3 is TGTGCCAGCAGGCCCCCAGGGAGGGGGTTGGCTGAAGCTTTCTTT.